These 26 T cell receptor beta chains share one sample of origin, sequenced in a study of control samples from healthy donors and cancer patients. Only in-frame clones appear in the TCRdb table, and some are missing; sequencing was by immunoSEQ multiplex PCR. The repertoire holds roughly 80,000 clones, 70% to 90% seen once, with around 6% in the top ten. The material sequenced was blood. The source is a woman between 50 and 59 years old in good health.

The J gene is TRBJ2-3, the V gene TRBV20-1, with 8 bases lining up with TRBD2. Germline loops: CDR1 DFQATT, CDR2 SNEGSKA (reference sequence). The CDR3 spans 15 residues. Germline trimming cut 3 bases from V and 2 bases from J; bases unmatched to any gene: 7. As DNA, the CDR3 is TGCAGTGCTAGTAATCTAGCGGGTCCCACAGATACGCAGTATTTT. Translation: CSASNLAGPTDTQYF.

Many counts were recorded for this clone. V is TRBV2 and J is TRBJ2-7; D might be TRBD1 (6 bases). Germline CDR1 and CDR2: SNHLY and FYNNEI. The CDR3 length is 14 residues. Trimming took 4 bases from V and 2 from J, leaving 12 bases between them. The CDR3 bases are TGTGCCAGCAGTGCCGACAGGTTAGCCTACGAGCAGTACTTC. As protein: CASSADRLAYEQYF. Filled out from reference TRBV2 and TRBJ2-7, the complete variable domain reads EPEVTQTPSHQVTQMGQEVILRCVPISNHLYFYWYRQILGQKVEFLVSFYNNEISEKSEIFDDQFSVERPDGSNFTLKIRSTKLEDSAMYFCASSADRLAYEQYFGPGTRLTVT.

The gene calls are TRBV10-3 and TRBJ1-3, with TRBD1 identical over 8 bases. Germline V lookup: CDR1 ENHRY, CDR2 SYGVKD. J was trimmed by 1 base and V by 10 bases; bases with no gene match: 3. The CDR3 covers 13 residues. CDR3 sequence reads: CATQGASGNTIYF. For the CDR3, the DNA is TGTGCCACCCAGGGGGCTTCTGGAAACACCATATATTTT.

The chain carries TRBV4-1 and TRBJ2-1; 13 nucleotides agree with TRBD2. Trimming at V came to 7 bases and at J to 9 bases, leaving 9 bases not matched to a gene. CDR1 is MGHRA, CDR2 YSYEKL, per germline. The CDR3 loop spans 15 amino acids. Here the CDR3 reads CASKTSGGEGREQFF. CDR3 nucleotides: TGCGCCAGCAAAACTAGCGGGGGGGAGGGGCGTGAGCAGTTCTTC.

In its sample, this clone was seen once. The CDR3 nucleotides read TGTGCCAGCAGCAGACAGGGTTATGGCTACACCTTC. The encoded protein is CASSRQGYGYTF. The gene calls are TRBV11-2 and TRBJ1-2, with TRBD1 identical over 7 bases. Per the germline V gene, CDR1 is SGHAT and CDR2 is FQNNGV. Unmatched junction bases numbered 2, after V lost 5 bases and J lost 5 bases. The CDR3 has 12 residues.

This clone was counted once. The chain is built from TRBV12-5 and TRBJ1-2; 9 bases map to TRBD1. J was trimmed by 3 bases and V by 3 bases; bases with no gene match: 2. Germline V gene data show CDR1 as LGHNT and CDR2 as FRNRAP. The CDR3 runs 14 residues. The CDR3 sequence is CASGFTGGDYGYTF. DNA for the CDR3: TGTGCTAGTGGTTTTACAGGGGGCGACTATGGCTACACCTTC.

The CDR3 reads CASMSSEFNEQFF. The CDR3 DNA follows: TGCGCCAGCATGTCTTCCGAATTCAATGAGCAGTTCTTC. The J gene is TRBJ2-1, the V gene TRBV5-1, with D unclear. CDR3 size: 13 residues. Germline assignment: CDR1 SGHRS and CDR2 YFSETQ. Trimming stripped 6 bases from V and 6 bases from J, with 13 bases between.

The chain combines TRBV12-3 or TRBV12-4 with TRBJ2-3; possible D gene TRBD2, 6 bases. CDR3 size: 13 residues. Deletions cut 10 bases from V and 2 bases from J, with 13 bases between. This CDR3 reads CAIGGAVTDTQYF. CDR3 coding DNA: TGTGCCATCGGGGGAGCCGTCACAGATACGCAGTATTTT.

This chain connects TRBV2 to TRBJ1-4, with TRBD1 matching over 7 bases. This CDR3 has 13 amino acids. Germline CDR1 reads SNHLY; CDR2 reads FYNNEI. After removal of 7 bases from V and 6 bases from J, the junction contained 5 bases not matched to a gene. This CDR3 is CASIETGYEKLFF. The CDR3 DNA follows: TGTGCCAGCATCGAGACAGGGTATGAAAAACTGTTTTTT.

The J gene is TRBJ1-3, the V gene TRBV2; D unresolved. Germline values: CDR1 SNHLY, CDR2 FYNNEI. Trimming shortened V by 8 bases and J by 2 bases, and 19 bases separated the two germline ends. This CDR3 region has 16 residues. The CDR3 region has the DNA TGTGCCAGCTTGAATCAAAATTTCTTGGCTGGAAACACCATATATTTT. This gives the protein CASLNQNFLAGNTIYF.

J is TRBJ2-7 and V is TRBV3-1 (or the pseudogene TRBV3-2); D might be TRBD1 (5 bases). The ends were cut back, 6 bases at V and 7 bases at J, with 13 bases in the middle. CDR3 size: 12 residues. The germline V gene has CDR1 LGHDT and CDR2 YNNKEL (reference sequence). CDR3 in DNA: TGTGCCAGCAGTCCCGGTAGGGGAGAGCAGTACTTC. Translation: CASSPGRGEQYF.

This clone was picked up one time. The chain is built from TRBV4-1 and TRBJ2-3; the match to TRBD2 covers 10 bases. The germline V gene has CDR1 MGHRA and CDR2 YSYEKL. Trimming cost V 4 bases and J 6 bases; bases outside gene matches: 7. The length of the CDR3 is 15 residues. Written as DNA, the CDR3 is TGCGCCAGCAGCCGCCCGGGACTAGCGTCGGATACGCAGTATTTT. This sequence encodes CASSRPGLASDTQYF.

Written as DNA, the CDR3 is TGTGCCAGCAGTGATAGGGCATATTCTGGAAACACCATATATTTT. Its protein is CASSDRAYSGNTIYF. The gene calls are TRBV6-1 and TRBJ1-3, with D hard to call. Trimming took 3 bases from V and 1 from J, leaving 10 bases between them. This CDR3 has 15 residues. The germline gives CDR1 MNHNS, CDR2 SASEGT.

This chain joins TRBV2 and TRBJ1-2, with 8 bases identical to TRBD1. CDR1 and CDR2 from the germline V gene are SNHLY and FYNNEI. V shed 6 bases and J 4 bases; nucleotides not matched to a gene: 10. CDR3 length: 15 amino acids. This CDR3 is CASSPRSGGFYGYTF. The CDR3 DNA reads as TGTGCCAGCAGCCCTAGGTCAGGGGGCTTCTATGGCTACACCTTC.

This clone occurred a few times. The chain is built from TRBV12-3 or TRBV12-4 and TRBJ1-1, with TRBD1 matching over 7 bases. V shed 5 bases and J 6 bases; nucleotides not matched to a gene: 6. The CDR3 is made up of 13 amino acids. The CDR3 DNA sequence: TGTGCCAGCAGTCACCTCCAGGGGGCTGAAGCTTTCTTT. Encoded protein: CASSHLQGAEAFF.

Here the CDR3 reads CASSFRGVSAGGQDTQYF. The CDR3 DNA sequence: TGTGCCAGCAGCTTTAGGGGTGTTAGTGCAGGGGGCCAAGATACGCAGTATTTT. The chain uses TRBV11-2 and TRBJ2-3; 8 bases match TRBD1. Germline values: CDR1 SGHAT, CDR2 FQNNGV. This CDR3 region has 18 residues. The trim removed 3 bases at V and 5 bases at J, leaving 16 bases unmatched.

The CDR3, as DNA: TGTGCCAGCAGTGAGATCCCAGAGACCCAGTACTTC. Encoded protein: CASSEIPETQYF. The V gene is TRBV2, the J gene TRBJ2-5; no definite D call. CDR1 and CDR2 from the germline V gene are SNHLY and FYNNEI. V lost 3 bases to trimming and J lost 4 bases, with 6 bases between them. The length of the CDR3 is 12 residues.

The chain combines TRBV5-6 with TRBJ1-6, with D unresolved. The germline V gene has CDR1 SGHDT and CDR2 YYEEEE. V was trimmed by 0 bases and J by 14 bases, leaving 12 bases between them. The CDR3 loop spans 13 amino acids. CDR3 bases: TGTGCCAGCAGCTTGGGGCACTCCCGGGCCCTCCACTTT. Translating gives CASSLGHSRALHF.

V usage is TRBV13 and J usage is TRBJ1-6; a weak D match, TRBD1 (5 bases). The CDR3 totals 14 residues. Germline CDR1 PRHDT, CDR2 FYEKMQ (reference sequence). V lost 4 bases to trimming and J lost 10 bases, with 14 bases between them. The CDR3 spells CASSSRDLGSPLHF. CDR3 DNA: TGTGCCAGCAGCTCACGGGACCTAGGATCACCCCTCCACTTT. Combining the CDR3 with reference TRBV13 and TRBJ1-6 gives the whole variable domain AAGVIQSPRHLIKEKRETATLKCYPIPRHDTVYWYQQGPGQDPQFLISFYEKMQSDKGSIPDRFSAQQFSDYHSELNMSSLELGDSALYFCASSSRDLGSPLHFGNGTRLTVT.

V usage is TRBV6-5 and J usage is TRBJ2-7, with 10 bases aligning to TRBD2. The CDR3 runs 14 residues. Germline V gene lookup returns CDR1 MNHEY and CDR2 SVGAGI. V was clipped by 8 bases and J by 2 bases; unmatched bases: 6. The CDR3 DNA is TGTGCCAGCTACTCTAGCGGGGGAACCTACGAGCAGTACTTC. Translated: CASYSSGGTYEQYF.

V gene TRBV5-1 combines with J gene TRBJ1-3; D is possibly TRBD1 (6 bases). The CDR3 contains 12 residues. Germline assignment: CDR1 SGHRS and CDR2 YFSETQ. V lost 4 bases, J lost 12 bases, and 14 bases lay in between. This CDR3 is CASSPDSNLIYF. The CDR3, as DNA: TGCGCCAGCAGCCCGGACAGCAACCTCATATATTTT.

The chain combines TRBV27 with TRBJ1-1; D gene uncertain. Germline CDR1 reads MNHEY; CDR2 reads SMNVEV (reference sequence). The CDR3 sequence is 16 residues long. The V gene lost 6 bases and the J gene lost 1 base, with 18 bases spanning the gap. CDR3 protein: CASSQTPDSGNTEAFF. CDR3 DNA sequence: TGTGCCAGCAGCCAGACTCCGGATAGCGGGAACACTGAAGCTTTCTTT.

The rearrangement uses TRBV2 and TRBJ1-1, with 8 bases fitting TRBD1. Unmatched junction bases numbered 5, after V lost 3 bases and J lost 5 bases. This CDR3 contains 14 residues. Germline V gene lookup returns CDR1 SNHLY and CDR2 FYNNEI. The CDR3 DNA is TGTGCCAGCAGTGAGCAGGGGGCATGGACTGAAGCTTTCTTT. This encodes CASSEQGAWTEAFF.

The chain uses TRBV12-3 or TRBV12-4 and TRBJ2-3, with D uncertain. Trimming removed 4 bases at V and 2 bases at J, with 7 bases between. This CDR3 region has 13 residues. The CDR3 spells CASSSTFTDTQYF. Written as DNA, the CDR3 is TGTGCCAGCAGTTCGACATTCACAGATACGCAGTATTTT.

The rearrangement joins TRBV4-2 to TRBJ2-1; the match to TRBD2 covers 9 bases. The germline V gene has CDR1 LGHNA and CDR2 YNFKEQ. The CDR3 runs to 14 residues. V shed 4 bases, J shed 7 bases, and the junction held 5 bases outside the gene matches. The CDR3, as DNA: TGTGCCAGCAGCCTAGCGGGGGACGGGAATGAGCAGTTCTTC. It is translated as CASSLAGDGNEQFF.

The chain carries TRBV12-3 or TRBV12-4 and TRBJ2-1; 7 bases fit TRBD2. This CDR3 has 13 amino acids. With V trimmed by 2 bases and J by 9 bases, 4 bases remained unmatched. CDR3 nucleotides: TGTGCCAGCAGTTTATATGGGGAGGGTGAGCAGTTCTTC. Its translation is CASSLYGEGEQFF.